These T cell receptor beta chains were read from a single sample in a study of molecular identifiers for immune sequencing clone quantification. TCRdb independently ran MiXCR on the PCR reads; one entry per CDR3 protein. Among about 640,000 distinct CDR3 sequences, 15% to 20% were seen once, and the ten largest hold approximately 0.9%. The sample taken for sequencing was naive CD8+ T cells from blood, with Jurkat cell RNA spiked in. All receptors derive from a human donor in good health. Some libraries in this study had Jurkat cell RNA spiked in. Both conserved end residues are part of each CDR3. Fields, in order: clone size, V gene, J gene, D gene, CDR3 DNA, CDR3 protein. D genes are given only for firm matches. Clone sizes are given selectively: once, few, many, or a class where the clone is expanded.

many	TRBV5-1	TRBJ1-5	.	TGCGCCAGCAGCTTGGAGGTTGAGAAGGGATCAAGCAATCAGCCCCAGCATTTT	CASSLEVEKGSSNQPQHF
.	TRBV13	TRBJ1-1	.	TGTGCCAGCAGCTTAGGCCTGGGGGGGGTCACTGAAGCTTTCTTT	CASSLGLGGVTEAFF
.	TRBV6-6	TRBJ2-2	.	TGTGCCAGCAGTTACTCGGCGGGGCACGTCGGGGAGCTGTTTTTT	CASSYSAGHVGELFF
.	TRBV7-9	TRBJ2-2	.	TGTGCCAGCAGCTTGGCAGGGTCGAACACCGGGGAGCTGTTTTTT	CASSLAGSNTGELFF
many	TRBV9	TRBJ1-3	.	TGTGCCAGCAGCCCTCGTTTGACAGTTTATCCGACGGACACCATATATTTT	CASSPRLTVYPTDTIYF
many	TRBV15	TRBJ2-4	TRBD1	TGTGCCACCAGCCTACAGGGGCTAGCCAAAAACATTCAGTACTTC	CATSLQGLAKNIQYF
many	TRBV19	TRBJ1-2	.	TGTGCCAGTAGCGCCGACGACGGAATACCCTATGGCTACACCTTC	CASSADDGIPYGYTF
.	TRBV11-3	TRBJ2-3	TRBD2	TGTGCCAGCAGCTTAGGAGGGCTAGCGGGGGGGCCAGATACGCAGTATTTT	CASSLGGLAGGPDTQYF
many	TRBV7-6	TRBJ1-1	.	TGTGCCAGCAGGATGAGAGGTCCTCAAGCTTTCTTT	CASRMRGPQAFF
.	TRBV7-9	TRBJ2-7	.	TGTGCCAGCAGCCTATACCCCCAGGACAGCTACGAGCCGTACTTC	CASSLYPQDSYEPYF
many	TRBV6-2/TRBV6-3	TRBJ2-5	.	TGTGCCAGCTACAAGAACAGGGAATACCAAGAGACCCAGTACTTC	CASYKNREYQETQYF
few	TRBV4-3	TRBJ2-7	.	TGCGCCAGCAGCCCCCGGGACGGGGTTCGGGAGCAGTGCTTC	CASSPRDGVREQCF
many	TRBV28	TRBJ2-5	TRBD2	TGTGCCAGCAGTTTAGAGGTAGCGGGAGGGACCCAGTACTTC	CASSLEVAGGTQYF
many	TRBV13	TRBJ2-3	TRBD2	TGTGCCAGCAGCTCTCCGGCGGGAGGGCCTGCGACAGATACGCAGTATTTT	CASSSPAGGPATDTQYF
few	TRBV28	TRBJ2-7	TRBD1	TGTGCCAGCAGTTCCGGGACAGGGTGGCAAGAGCAGTACTTC	CASSSGTGWQEQYF